The rows below give T cell receptor beta chains drawn from one sample of a study of blood T cell repertoires in COVID-19. Sequenced by immunoSEQ multiplex PCR; TCRdb stores in-frame clones only, minus some. The top ten hold more than 5% of the sample, which has approximately 140,000 clones, roughly 84% seen once. Material for sequencing was PBMCs or T cells enriched from blood (not recorded which). The receptors come from a woman aged 45-65 years who had been exposed to COVID-19. The CDR3 runs from the conserved cysteine through the conserved F or W. The D gene is left open where the match is weak. Rows may omit the clone size; those that give it use once, few, many or a size class.

clone size: .
J gene: TRBJ1-1
D gene: .
V gene: TRBV2
CDR3 protein: CASSLTAPSTEAFF
CDR3 DNA: TGTGCCAGCAGTTTGACAGCCCCCTCCACTGAAGCTTTCTTT

clone size: few
J gene: TRBJ2-1
D gene: TRBD1
V gene: TRBV10-3
CDR3 protein: CAISAGTGDYNEQFF
CDR3 DNA: TGTGCCATCAGTGCCGGGACAGGGGATTACAATGAGCAGTTCTTC

clone size: once
J gene: TRBJ2-7
D gene: TRBD1
V gene: TRBV27
CDR3 protein: CASRPGQVPYEQYF
CDR3 DNA: TGTGCCAGCAGACCGGGACAGGTTCCCTACGAGCAGTACTTC

clone size: .
J gene: TRBJ2-6
D gene: TRBD1
V gene: TRBV5-1
CDR3 protein: CASSTGRTGVSSGANVLTF
CDR3 DNA: TGCGCCAGCAGCACGGGAAGGACAGGGGTTAGCTCTGGGGCCAACGTCCTGACTTTC

clone size: once
J gene: TRBJ2-1
D gene: .
V gene: TRBV5-4
CDR3 protein: CASSYLRGIGGNEQFF
CDR3 DNA: TGTGCCAGCAGCTACCTTAGGGGGATAGGGGGCAATGAGCAGTTCTTC

clone size: .
J gene: TRBJ2-7
D gene: TRBD2
V gene: TRBV5-4
CDR3 protein: CASSSRLAGGYEQYF
CDR3 DNA: TGTGCCAGCAGCTCCAGACTAGCCGGCGGGTACGAGCAGTACTTC

clone size: .
J gene: TRBJ1-3
D gene: TRBD1
V gene: TRBV25-1
CDR3 protein: CASALTGGWNTIYF
CDR3 DNA: TGTGCCAGCGCCTTAACAGGGGGATGGAACACCATATATTTT

clone size: .
J gene: TRBJ1-6
D gene: .
V gene: TRBV27
CDR3 protein: CASTLGARNSPLHF
CDR3 DNA: TGTGCCAGCACCCTAGGGGCGCGGAATTCACCCCTCCACTTT

clone size: .
J gene: TRBJ1-6
D gene: TRBD1
V gene: TRBV2
CDR3 protein: CASSPGDSHYNSPLHF
CDR3 DNA: TGTGCCAGCAGTCCCGGGGACAGCCACTATAATTCACCCCTCCACTTT

clone size: .
J gene: TRBJ2-4
D gene: TRBD2
V gene: TRBV19
CDR3 protein: CASSITTGRETKNIQYF
CDR3 DNA: TGTGCCAGTAGTATAACCACGGGGAGGGAGACCAAAAACATTCAGTACTTC

clone size: .
J gene: TRBJ2-6
D gene: .
V gene: TRBV7-2
CDR3 protein: CASSSRLTGANVLTF
CDR3 DNA: TGTGCCAGCAGCTCGAGACTAACTGGGGCCAACGTCCTGACTTTC

clone size: .
J gene: TRBJ2-7
D gene: TRBD1
V gene: TRBV4-1
CDR3 protein: CASSQGTGANYEQYF
CDR3 DNA: TGCGCCAGCAGCCAAGGGACAGGGGCGAATTACGAGCAGTACTTC

clone size: .
J gene: TRBJ1-5
D gene: .
V gene: TRBV19
CDR3 protein: CASSIVRTTYQPQHF
CDR3 DNA: TGTGCCAGTAGTATAGTTCGGACAACTTATCAGCCCCAGCATTTT

clone size: .
J gene: TRBJ2-2
D gene: TRBD2
V gene: TRBV7-9
CDR3 protein: CASSPTGTSTGELFF
CDR3 DNA: TGTGCCAGCAGCCCGACCGGGACTAGCACCGGGGAGCTGTTTTTT

clone size: .
J gene: TRBJ1-6
D gene: TRBD1
V gene: TRBV5-4
CDR3 protein: CASSPGQGRTSPLHF
CDR3 DNA: TGTGCCAGCAGCCCGGGACAGGGAAGAACGTCACCCCTCCACTTT

clone size: .
J gene: TRBJ2-2
D gene: TRBD2
V gene: TRBV6-2/TRBV6-3
CDR3 protein: CASSYEAGYTGELFF
CDR3 DNA: TGTGCCAGCAGTTACGAAGCGGGGTACACCGGGGAGCTGTTTTTT

clone size: .
J gene: TRBJ2-5
D gene: TRBD2
V gene: TRBV29-1
CDR3 protein: CSVVGAGQETQYF
CDR3 DNA: TGCAGCGTTGTAGGAGCGGGACAAGAGACCCAGTACTTC

clone size: .
J gene: TRBJ2-7
D gene: TRBD1
V gene: TRBV18
CDR3 protein: CASSKDRGPYEQYF
CDR3 DNA: TGTGCCAGCTCAAAGGACAGGGGCCCCTACGAGCAGTACTTC

clone size: .
J gene: TRBJ1-5
D gene: .
V gene: TRBV7-2
CDR3 protein: CASSLEVGPPQHF
CDR3 DNA: TGTGCCAGCAGCTTAGAGGTGGGGCCGCCCCAGCATTTT

clone size: .
J gene: TRBJ2-4
D gene: TRBD1
V gene: TRBV7-7
CDR3 protein: CASSKTGGGKNIQYF
CDR3 DNA: TGTGCCAGCAGCAAGACAGGGGGCGGCAAAAACATTCAGTACTTC

clone size: .
J gene: TRBJ1-5
D gene: .
V gene: TRBV10-3
CDR3 protein: CAISENTGTTGGQPQHF
CDR3 DNA: TGTGCCATCAGTGAGAATACCGGGACTACGGGGGGTCAGCCCCAGCATTTT